Below are 32 T cell receptor beta chains sequenced from a single sample in a study of response to subunit inactivated influenza vaccine. TCRdb re-called the RT-PCR reads through MiXCR, storing one row per CDR3 protein. The sample includes about 780,000 distinct CDR3 sequences, roughly 20% of them seen just once. The specimen comprised PBMCs from blood, sampled around 5 days after vaccination. Receptor source: a man aged 50-59 years who received an inactivated influenza vaccine.

This sequence joins TRBV10-3 and TRBJ2-3; 7 nucleotides align to TRBD1. The CDR3 has 14 amino acids. With V trimmed by 4 bases and J by 4 bases, 5 bases remained unmatched. CDR1 and CDR2 from the germline V gene are ENHRY and SYGVKD. CDR3 DNA: TGTGCCATCAGTGCTACAGGGGTACCAGATACGCAGTATTTT. This translates into CAISATGVPDTQYF.

J is TRBJ1-6 and V is TRBV28, with unresolved D. Trimming stripped 3 bases from V and 4 bases from J, with 4 bases between. CDR3 length: 13 residues. Germline CDR1 reads MDHEN; CDR2 reads SYDVKM. CDR3 residues: CASSFTYNSPLHF. CDR3 in DNA: TGTGCCAGCAGTTTTACTTATAATTCACCCCTCCACTTT.

The V and J genes are TRBV4-3 and TRBJ2-7, with a tentative D call TRBD2 (5 bases). The CDR3 spans 15 residues. In germline, CDR1 is LGHNA, CDR2 YSLEER. Trimming stripped 1 base from V and 4 bases from J, with 14 bases between. DNA of the CDR3: TGCGCCAGCAGCCAAGCCGTTTCGGGGTCGTACGAGCAGTACTTC. Translation: CASSQAVSGSYEQYF.

This rearrangement joins TRBV7-9 to TRBJ2-5; 7 bases fit TRBD2. The CDR3 contains 16 residues. Germline V gives CDR1 SEHNR, CDR2 FQNEAQ (reference sequence). V trimming: 5 bases; J trimming: 2 bases; junction bases outside the gene matches: 11. The CDR3 sequence is CASSLGLGHQQETQYF. The DNA of the CDR3 is TGTGCCAGCAGCCTAGGACTAGGTCACCAACAAGAGACCCAGTACTTC.

The genes are TRBV4-1 and TRBJ2-3; TRBD1 or TRBD2 may be the D gene (6 bases each). Between the trimmed V and J ends, which lost 4 bases and 0 bases, there was a span of 17 bases. The CDR3 totals 17 residues. The germline CDR1 and CDR2 sequences are MGHRA and YSYEKL. The CDR3 sequence is CASSPSGATISTDTQYF. In nucleotides, the CDR3 is TGCGCCAGCAGCCCCTCGGGGGCCACTATTAGCACAGATACGCAGTATTTT.

The rearrangement uses TRBV5-6 and TRBJ2-5; 7 bases map to TRBD1. The CDR3 is made up of 16 amino acids. V lost 3 bases, J lost 4 bases, and 12 bases stayed unmatched. Germline assignment: CDR1 SGHDT and CDR2 YYEEEE. CDR3 sequence (DNA): TGTGCCAGCAGCTCCACTCTCCTGACAGGGCGAGAGACCCAGTACTTC. Translating gives CASSSTLLTGRETQYF.

Only a few counts were recorded for this clonotype. The chain combines TRBV12-3 or TRBV12-4 with TRBJ2-1, with TRBD2 matching 7 bases. There are 14 residues in the CDR3. The V and J ends lost 8 bases and 2 bases, in that order; junction bases with no gene match: 6. CDR3 region: CASVSSGPYNEQFF. DNA for the CDR3: TGTGCCAGCGTCTCTAGCGGACCCTACAATGAGCAGTTCTTC.

The genes are TRBV11-2 and TRBJ2-1; D is ambiguous. Germline lookup yields CDR1 SGHAT and CDR2 FQNNGV. The CDR3 consists of 14 residues. Between the trimmed V and J ends, which lost 2 bases and 8 bases, there was a span of 13 bases. CDR3 coding DNA: TGTGCCAGCAGCTTAACCGGATTTGACGATGAGCAGTTCTTC. Its protein is CASSLTGFDDEQFF.

This clonotype was picked up a small number of times. The CDR3 sequence is CSAGSGSPYEQYF. The CDR3 DNA sequence: TGCAGTGCTGGAAGCGGGAGTCCCTACGAGCAGTACTTC. The gene calls are TRBV20-1 and TRBJ2-7; TRBD2 aligns across 8 bases. CDR3 length: 13 amino acids. V gave up 5 bases and J gave up 2 bases; unmatched junction bases: 5. Germline assignment: CDR1 DFQATT and CDR2 SNEGSKA (reference sequence).

This rearrangement joins TRBV20-1 to TRBJ2-1; TRBD2 agrees at 8 bases. V gave up 3 bases and J gave up 7 bases; unmatched junction bases: 11. The germline V gene encodes CDR1 DFQATT and CDR2 SNEGSKA (reference sequence). There are 15 residues in the CDR3. The CDR3 nucleotides read TGCAGTGCTAGTAATCCGGGAGGGCCCGATAATGAGCAGTTCTTC. Translated, it gives CSASNPGGPDNEQFF.

This clonotype was picked up a small number of times. The gene calls are TRBV4-1 and TRBJ2-7; TRBD2 agrees at 13 bases. This CDR3 is 15 amino acids long. CDR1 and CDR2 (germline): MGHRA, YSYEKL. Losses at the gene ends were 2 bases for V and 3 bases for J; bases not matched to a gene: 1. The CDR3 region is CASSQTSGGVYEQYF. DNA for the CDR3: TGCGCCAGCAGCCAAACTAGCGGGGGGGTCTACGAGCAGTACTTC.

V and J are TRBV5-8 and TRBJ2-1; 7 bases line up with TRBD1. Germline CDR1 and CDR2: SGHTS and YDEGEE. V dropped 1 base and J dropped 3; count of bases not matched to a gene: 4. The CDR3 runs to 15 residues. The DNA of the CDR3 is TGTGCCAGCAGCTTGAGAGGGGGCGACTACAATGAGCAGTTCTTC. It codes for CASSLRGGDYNEQFF.

The V call is TRBV5-1, the J call TRBJ1-1; no firm D call. Germline lookup yields CDR1 SGHRS and CDR2 YFSETQ. This CDR3 is 12 amino acids long. V lost 5 bases and J lost 0, with 5 bases in between. The CDR3 spells CASRTLNTEAFF. The CDR3 nucleotides read TGCGCCAGCAGGACTTTGAACACTGAAGCTTTCTTT.

This sequence joins TRBV6-6 and TRBJ1-1; D is uncertain. V lost 1 base and J 3 bases, leaving 0 bases between the germline ends. CDR1 and CDR2 (germline): MNHNY, SVGAGI (reference sequence). CDR3 length: 11 amino acids. CDR3 in DNA: TGTGCCAGCAGTTACTACACTGAAGCTTTCTTT. It is translated as CASSYYTEAFF.

The CDR3 region is CSARKAFDTEAFF. DNA for the CDR3: TGCAGTGCTAGAAAGGCATTTGACACTGAAGCTTTCTTT. This sequence joins TRBV20-1 and TRBJ1-1; D uncertain. V was trimmed by 2 bases and J by 3 bases, leaving 10 bases between them. The germline CDR1 and CDR2 sequences are DFQATT and SNEGSKA (reference sequence). This CDR3 is built from 13 residues.

The chain joins TRBV7-9 to TRBJ2-7; no firm D call. CDR1 SEHNR and CDR2 FQNEAQ come from the germline V gene (reference sequence). Deletions cut 8 bases from V and 3 bases from J, with 14 bases between. The CDR3 length is 13 residues. The CDR3 here is CASARVGDYEQYF. CDR3 DNA: TGTGCCAGCGCTAGGGTTGGAGACTACGAGCAGTACTTC. The entire variable domain, with the rest obtained from reference TRBV7-9 and TRBJ2-7, is as follows: DTGVSQNPRHKITKRGQNVTFRCDPISEHNRLYWYRQTLGQGPEFLTYFQNEAQLEKSRLLSDRFSAERPKGSFSTLEIQRTEQGDSAMYLCASARVGDYEQYFGPGTRLTVT.

This clonotype was seen a handful of times. The gene calls are TRBV12-3 or TRBV12-4 and TRBJ2-1; D possibly corresponds to TRBD1 (6 bases). The CDR3 is 15 residues long. V gave up 3 bases and J gave up 8 bases, with 17 bases separating them. The CDR3 region has the DNA TGTGCCAGCAGTTTCGCTTCACAGGGAAGCGATGAGCAGTTCTTC. It is translated as CASSFASQGSDEQFF.

This chain uses TRBV6-1 with TRBJ1-2; 10 positions agree with TRBD1. J gave up 7 bases and V 5 bases, and 13 bases lay outside the gene matches. The CDR3 is 16 amino acids. Germline CDR1 and CDR2: MNHNS and SASEGT. CDR3 in DNA: TGTGCCAGCAGTTCCGGTCGGGGACAGGGGCACCGTGGCTACACCTTC. As protein: CASSSGRGQGHRGYTF.

This clonotype was picked up a small number of times. The chain links TRBV6-1 to TRBJ2-7; maybe TRBD1 (5 bases). The CDR3 consists of 13 residues. With 8 bases removed from V and 1 base from J, the gap between germline ends came to 12 bases. Germline V gives CDR1 MNHNS, CDR2 SASEGT. CDR3 in amino acids: CASQVGRSYEQYF. CDR3 nucleotide sequence: TGTGCCAGCCAAGTGGGGCGGTCCTACGAGCAGTACTTC.

The chain carries TRBV9 and TRBJ2-7; 9 bases agree with TRBD1. This CDR3 comprises 19 residues. The ends lost 5 bases at V and 0 bases at J; junction bases unmatched: 18. The germline V gene encodes CDR1 SGDLS and CDR2 YYNGEE. DNA of the CDR3: TGTGCCAGCAGTAGTCGAGAAAGAGAACAGGGGGCATTCTCCTACGAGCAGTACTTC. This gives the protein CASSSREREQGAFSYEQYF. Based on the CDR3 plus reference TRBV9 and TRBJ2-7, the full variable domain is DSGVTQTPKHLITATGQRVTLRCSPRSGDLSVYWYQQSLDQGLQFLIQYYNGEERAKGNILERFSAQQFPDLHSELNLSSLELGDSALYFCASSSREREQGAFSYEQYFGPGTRLTVT.

V usage is TRBV5-1 and J usage is TRBJ2-1, with 13 bases fitting TRBD2. The V gene end was trimmed by 4 bases and the J gene end by 4 bases; junction bases not matched to a gene: 5. The CDR3 is 16 amino acids. Per the germline V gene, CDR1 is SGHRS and CDR2 is YFSETQ. CDR3 sequence: CASSTAGLAGYNEQFF. The CDR3 DNA reads TGCGCCAGCAGCACCGCGGGACTAGCGGGATACAATGAGCAGTTCTTC.

This chain links TRBV10-3 with TRBJ2-5; D ambiguous. The ends were cut back, 6 bases at V and 2 bases at J, with 7 bases in the middle. The CDR3 is 12 amino acids. The germline CDR1 and CDR2 sequences are ENHRY and SYGVKD. The CDR3 nucleotides read TGTGCCATCAGCAGACCACAAGAGACCCAGTACTTC. Its translation is CAISRPQETQYF.

This sequence joins TRBV6-2 or TRBV6-3 and TRBJ2-7, with 15 positions matching TRBD2. In germline, CDR1 is MNHEY, CDR2 SVGEGT. The V segment lost 5 bases and the J segment 2 bases; nucleotides outside the gene matches: 10. The CDR3 loop spans 18 amino acids. CDR3 sequence: CASSTSGTSGRIAYEQYF. The CDR3 coding sequence is TGTGCCAGCAGTACCTCCGGGACTAGCGGGAGGATCGCCTACGAGCAGTACTTC.

The CDR3, as DNA: TGTGCCAGCAGTGGTGGGGGATCTAGCTATGGCTACACCTTC. Translated, it gives CASSGGGSSYGYTF. The gene calls are TRBV25-1 and TRBJ1-2; the D gene is possibly TRBD1 (5 bases). In germline, CDR1 is MGHDK, CDR2 SYGVNS. The V end was cut by 4 bases, the J end by 4 bases, with 13 bases between. The CDR3 has 14 residues.

The CDR3 sequence: CASSTGTSGRYNEQFF. In DNA, the CDR3 is TGTGCCAGCTCAACCGGGACTAGCGGGAGGTACAATGAGCAGTTCTTC. The rearrangement links TRBV18 to TRBJ2-1, with 15 nucleotides matching TRBD2. CDR3 length equals 16 residues. V gave up 5 bases and J gave up 4 bases; unmatched junction bases: 3. Germline loops: CDR1 KGHSH, CDR2 LQKENI.

This clonotype was seen a few times. V and J are TRBV5-1 and TRBJ2-1; 9 nucleotides agree with TRBD2. Trimming at V came to 0 bases and at J to 12 bases, leaving 10 bases not matched to a gene. This CDR3 has 15 residues. Germline V gives CDR1 SGHRS, CDR2 YFSETQ. CDR3 nucleotide sequence: TGCGCCAGCAGCTTGGTAGGCCTAGCGGGGCTTTTGCAGTTCTTC. It encodes CASSLVGLAGLLQFF.

This clonotype appeared many times. The V call is TRBV5-1, the J call TRBJ2-2; TRBD1 aligns across 11 bases. This CDR3 is built from 15 residues. J gave up 10 bases and V 4 bases, and 9 bases lay outside the gene matches. The germline V gene has CDR1 SGHRS and CDR2 YFSETQ. The CDR3 loop reads CASSVGQGVLEELFF. The CDR3 DNA sequence: TGCGCCAGCAGCGTGGGACAGGGGGTGTTGGAGGAGCTGTTTTTT.

This chain connects TRBV7-2 to TRBJ2-3; tentatively, D is TRBD1 or TRBD2 (5 bases each). With 5 bases removed from V and 0 bases from J, the gap between germline ends came to 12 bases. CDR1 is SGHTA and CDR2 is FQGNSA in the germline V gene. The CDR3 has 15 residues. CDR3 nucleotides: TGTGCCAGCAGCCTGTGGGACGGTAGCACAGATACGCAGTATTTT. Residues: CASSLWDGSTDTQYF.

This clonotype was observed at least ten times. V usage is TRBV11-2 and J usage is TRBJ2-1, with D perhaps TRBD1 or TRBD2 (5 bases each). V dropped 5 bases and J dropped 6 bases, with 8 bases sitting between them. Germline lookup yields CDR1 SGHAT and CDR2 FQNNGV. The CDR3 spans 12 residues. This chain's CDR3 is CASSGGGNEQFF. The DNA of the CDR3 is TGTGCCAGCAGCGGGGGTGGCAATGAGCAGTTCTTC. Complete variable domain (other parts from reference TRBV11-2 and TRBJ2-1): EAGVAQSPRYKIIEKRQSVAFWCNPISGHATLYWYQQILGQGPKLLIQFQNNGVVDDSQLPKDRFSAERLKGVDSTLKIQPAKLEDSAVYLCASSGGGNEQFFGPGTRLTVL.

The J gene is TRBJ2-3, the V gene TRBV7-2; D gene unclear. Germline V gene sequence: CDR1 SGHTA, CDR2 FQGNSA. The CDR3 sequence is 12 residues long. The V end lost 5 bases, the J end lost 6 bases, and 9 bases lay between the germline ends. CDR3 residues: CASSRDRDTQYF. As DNA, the CDR3 is TGTGCCAGCAGCCGCGACCGTGATACGCAGTATTTT. The full variable domain, completed using reference TRBV7-2 and TRBJ2-3, is GAGVSQSPSNKVTEKGKDVELRCDPISGHTALYWYRQSLGQGLEFLIYFQGNSAPDKSGLPSDRFSAERTGGSVSTLTIQRTQQEDSAVYLCASSRDRDTQYFGPGTRLTVL.

This clonotype was counted at least ten times. V and J are TRBV10-3 and TRBJ2-2; D is undetermined. The V end was cut by 3 bases, the J end by 2 bases, with 7 bases between. The V gene's germline CDR1 is ENHRY and CDR2 SYGVKD. This CDR3 contains 14 residues. DNA for the CDR3: TGTGCCATCAGTGAATGGAGTAACACCGGGGAGCTGTTTTTT. Translating gives CAISEWSNTGELFF.

This clonotype was seen a handful of times. The V call is TRBV7-2, the J call TRBJ2-4; D remains unclear. The germline gives CDR1 SGHTA, CDR2 FQGNSA. CDR3 length: 13 amino acids. The V end lost 1 base, the J end lost 9 bases, and 10 bases lay between the germline ends. CDR3 amino acids: CASSLVEVGIQYF. The CDR3 nucleotides read TGTGCCAGCAGCTTAGTTGAGGTGGGCATTCAGTACTTC.